This TCR beta chain was profiled in a study of cytomegalovirus exposure and HLA in healthy donors. Findings and caveats of the study: TRBV6-2, TRBV6-3 and other indistinguishable V segments were excluded. An analysis was carried out later, and it reportedly showed fewer N-insertions in an Asian-associated ancestry cluster than the roughly 700-donor mean. Reportedly, TCR beta sequences accurately predicted HLA-A and HLA-B alleles in most subjects.

This clone was counted only a few times. Its antigen is currently unknown. In germline, CDR1 is SNHLY, CDR2 FYNNEI. Trimming shortened V by 6 bases and J by 2 bases, and 13 bases separated the two germline ends. The CDR3 length is 14 residues. The PCR contained 60 Vbeta and 13 Jbeta primers. Produced via immunoSEQ multiplex PCR; TCRdb's table is partial and in-frame only. The profile shows roughly 100,000 clones, around 75% of them singletons. J is TRBJ1-1 and V is TRBV2; D is perhaps TRBD1 (6 bases). The sequenced sample was PBMCs. The source is a man between 25 and 39 years old in good health and CMV-seronegative. The chain's CDR3 is CASRIRGLNTEAFF. Here the CDR3 DNA reads TGTGCCAGCAGGATCAGGGGACTAAACACTGAAGCTTTCTTT.